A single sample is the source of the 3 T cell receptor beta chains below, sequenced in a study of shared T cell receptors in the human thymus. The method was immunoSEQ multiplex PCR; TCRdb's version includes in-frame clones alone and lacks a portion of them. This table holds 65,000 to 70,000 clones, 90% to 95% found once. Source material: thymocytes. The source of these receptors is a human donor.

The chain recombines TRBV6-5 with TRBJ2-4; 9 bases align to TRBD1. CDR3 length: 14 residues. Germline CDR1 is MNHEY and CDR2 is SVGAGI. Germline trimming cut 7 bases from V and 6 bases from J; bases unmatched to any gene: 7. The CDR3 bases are TGTGCCAGCAAATTACAGGGGGCCGGAAACATTCAGTACTTC. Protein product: CASKLQGAGNIQYF.

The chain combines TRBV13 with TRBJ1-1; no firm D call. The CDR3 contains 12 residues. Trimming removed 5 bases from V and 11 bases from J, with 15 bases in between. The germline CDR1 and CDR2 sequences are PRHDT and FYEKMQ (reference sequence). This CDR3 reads CASSHGRPGAFF. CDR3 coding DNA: TGTGCCAGCAGCCACGGGAGGCCCGGGGCTTTCTTT.

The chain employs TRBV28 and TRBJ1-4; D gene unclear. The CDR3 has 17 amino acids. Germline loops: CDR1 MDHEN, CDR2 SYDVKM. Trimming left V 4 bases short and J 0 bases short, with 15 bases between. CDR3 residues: CASSSERVQSTNEKLFF. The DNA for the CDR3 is TGTGCCAGCAGTTCGGAACGGGTCCAGTCAACTAATGAAAAACTGTTTTTT.